Listed below are T cell receptor beta chains from one sample, sequenced in a study of response to subunit inactivated influenza vaccine. TCRdb reprocessed the RT-PCR reads via MiXCR and lists one record per CDR3 protein. This sample has about 500,000 distinct CDR3 sequences, with more than 15% found just once. Sample: CD4+ T cells sorted from PBMCs, taken less than 30 months after vaccination. These receptors all stem from a man in his fifties or sixties who received an inactivated influenza vaccine. The CDR3 runs from the conserved cysteine through the conserved F or W. The D gene is left open where the match is weak. A clone size is listed for some rows: how often the clone was seen (once, few, many), or a class if it is expanded.

TRBJ2-3,-,few,TRBV4-3,TGCGCCAGCAGCCAAGATCGGGGGCCGAACCGAAGGGGCACAGATACGCAGTATTTT,CASSQDRGPNRRGTDTQYF
TRBJ2-1,-,few,TRBV5-5,TGTGCCAGCAGCTTGGGAGCTAGCGTATACAATGAGCAGTTCTTC,CASSLGASVYNEQFF
TRBJ2-7,-,-,TRBV7-2,TGTGCCAGCAGCTATGCCCCTACAGGGGGAGGGGAGCAGTACTTC,CASSYAPTGGGEQYF
TRBJ1-1,TRBD1,few,TRBV10-3,TGTGCCACGTCGGGACAGAGTGACACTGAAGCTTTCTTT,CATSGQSDTEAFF
TRBJ2-1,TRBD2,many,TRBV7-3,TGTGCCAGCAGCTTAATGGGCGGGGGTAACAATGAGCAGTTCTTC,CASSLMGGGNNEQFF
TRBJ2-7,TRBD2,few,TRBV12-3/TRBV12-4,TGTGCCAGCACCCTCAGGCGGGAGGGGCAGCAGTACTTC,CASTLRREGQQYF
TRBJ2-1,TRBD1,-,TRBV24-1,TGTGCCACCAGTGATAGACAGGGGTCCTACAATGAGCAGTTCTTC,CATSDRQGSYNEQFF
TRBJ2-2,TRBD2,few,TRBV29-1,TGCAGCGTCCCCGGGGGGTTAGCAAACACCGGGGAGCTGTTTTTT,CSVPGGLANTGELFF
TRBJ2-3,-,-,TRBV10-3,TGTGCCATCAGTGAGTCCAGCAGCGCGATTACAGATACGCAGTATTTT,CAISESSSAITDTQYF
TRBJ2-7,TRBD1,-,TRBV6-1,TGTGCCAGCAGCAGACCCAAGGACAGGGCGTCCTACGAGCAGTACTTC,CASSRPKDRASYEQYF
TRBJ2-3,TRBD2,-,TRBV25-1,TGTGCCAGCAGTGAATATAGCGGGAGAGATACGCAGTATTTT,CASSEYSGRDTQYF
TRBJ1-2,-,-,TRBV7-2,TGTGCCAGCCGCGCGTTGGTGGGGCGAGGCTACACCTTC,CASRALVGRGYTF
TRBJ2-7,TRBD1,-,TRBV5-1,TGCTCCAGCAGCGATGGACAGGGCTACGAGCAGTACTTC,CSSSDGQGYEQYF
TRBJ2-1,-,-,TRBV20-1,TGCAGTGCTAGCGACCCGATCGGGTTCAATGAGCAGTTCTTC,CSASDPIGFNEQFF
TRBJ2-3,-,few,TRBV27,TGTGCCAGCAGTACCCGGTTTAGCGGTAGCACAGATACGCAGTATTTT,CASSTRFSGSTDTQYF
TRBJ1-5,-,many,TRBV6-2/TRBV6-3,TGTGCCAGCAGTTACTCGGGAGGGATAAGGCCCCAGCATTTT,CASSYSGGIRPQHF
TRBJ2-3,TRBD2,-,TRBV9,TGTGCCAGCAGCCCGGGACTAGGGGTTTCTGATACGCAGTATTTT,CASSPGLGVSDTQYF
TRBJ2-7,-,-,TRBV25-1,TGTGCCAGCAGTGAACGTGGGGGTAGGGACGAGCAGTACTTC,CASSERGGRDEQYF
TRBJ2-2,TRBD2,few,TRBV24-1,TGTGCCACCGCCGCCAGACTAGCGGGAGGGGCGTACACCGGGGAGCTGTTTTTT,CATAARLAGGAYTGELFF
TRBJ1-1,-,few,TRBV29-1,TGCAGCGTTGAGACCCTGAACACTGAAGCTTTCTTT,CSVETLNTEAFF
TRBJ1-2,-,few,TRBV12-3/TRBV12-4,TGTGCCAGCAGTCTCCGTCGAATGAAAACCTATGGCTACACCTTC,CASSLRRMKTYGYTF
TRBJ2-1,TRBD2,-,TRBV29-1,TGCAGCGTTGGGGAGGGGACTAGCGGGAATGGTAATGAGCAGTTCTTC,CSVGEGTSGNGNEQFF
TRBJ2-3,TRBD1,-,TRBV10-3,TGTGCCATCAGTGGTCTCGCAGGGGGAGCAGATACGCAGTATTTT,CAISGLAGGADTQYF
TRBJ2-5,-,-,TRBV24-1,TGTGCCACCAGTGATGGTTCGGCAGCACAAGAGACCCAGTACTTC,CATSDGSAAQETQYF
TRBJ2-2,-,-,TRBV3-1,TGTGCCAGCTTTTTGTCCGGGGAGCTGTTTTTT,CASFLSGELFF
TRBJ1-1,-,few,TRBV29-1,TGCAGCGTTGTGGATCCATTGAACACTGAAGCTTTCTTT,CSVVDPLNTEAFF
TRBJ2-1,-,few,TRBV6-1,TGTGCCAGCAGTCGGACGCAAGGAGGGGGGAATGAGCAGTTCTTC,CASSRTQGGGNEQFF
TRBJ2-2,-,few,TRBV5-6,TGTGCCAGCAGCGCGCGGAAGACAGGACCCACCGGGGAGCTGTTTTTT,CASSARKTGPTGELFF
TRBJ1-1,-,-,TRBV29-1,TGCAGCGTTGAAGGAATGTGGGGGACTGAAGCTTTCTTT,CSVEGMWGTEAFF
TRBJ2-1,TRBD2,-,TRBV3-1,TGTGCCAGCAGCCAACCCCTGGGACTAGCGGAATACAATGAGCAGTTCTTC,CASSQPLGLAEYNEQFF
TRBJ2-7,-,-,TRBV6-6,TGTGCCAGCCACCTGGGGCAGGGCTACGAGCAGTACTTC,CASHLGQGYEQYF
TRBJ2-3,-,many,TRBV20-1,TGCAGTGCTCCGGACGTGACAGATACGCAGTATTTT,CSAPDVTDTQYF
TRBJ2-3,-,-,TRBV28,TGTGCCAGCAGTTTCAAGGGAGCCCCAGATACGCAGTATTTT,CASSFKGAPDTQYF
TRBJ2-2,-,few,TRBV30,TGTGCCTGGAGGCACCCCAAGCGTTCGAACACCGGGGAGCTGTTTTTT,CAWRHPKRSNTGELFF
TRBJ2-3,-,-,TRBV12-3/TRBV12-4,TGTGCCAGCAGTTCACGGGCGGGTTCTACCACAGATACGCAGTATTTT,CASSSRAGSTTDTQYF
TRBJ2-5,TRBD1,-,TRBV4-1,TGCGCCAGCAGCCAGGATGGGCAGGGGGCTAAGACCCAGTACTTC,CASSQDGQGAKTQYF
TRBJ2-5,-,few,TRBV5-6,TGTGCCAGCAGCTTGAGACCAGAGACCCAGTACTTC,CASSLRPETQYF
TRBJ2-1,TRBD2,few,TRBV3-1,TGTGCCAGCAGCCAAGAGCGGGAGGGCCTATTGAGACAGTTCTTC,CASSQEREGLLRQFF
TRBJ1-5,TRBD1,few,TRBV4-2,TGTGCCAGCAGCCAAGCACCGGGGACAGACCACAATCAGCCCCAGCATTTT,CASSQAPGTDHNQPQHF
TRBJ2-3,-,many,TRBV7-2,TGTGCCAGCAGTCCGGGGAGCACAGATACGCAGTATTTT,CASSPGSTDTQYF
TRBJ2-1,TRBD2,many,TRBV12-3/TRBV12-4,TGTGCCAGCAGTTTATTAGCGGGAGGGGACAATGAGCAGTTCTTC,CASSLLAGGDNEQFF
TRBJ2-4,-,-,TRBV28,TGTGCCAGCAGTTTAGTCGTAGCCAAAAACATTCAGTACTTC,CASSLVVAKNIQYF
TRBJ2-6,-,few,TRBV20-1,TGCAGTGCTAGGAAGACGGGAACTGGGGCCAACGTCCTGACTTTC,CSARKTGTGANVLTF
TRBJ2-2,TRBD2,-,TRBV24-1,TGTGCCACCAGTGATGGGCTAGCGGGGGAAGGAACCGGGGAGCTGTTTTTT,CATSDGLAGEGTGELFF
TRBJ2-1,-,-,TRBV5-1,TGCGCCAGCAGCTTGGGCGCGTCCCCCGCCGACAATGAGCAGTTCTTC,CASSLGASPADNEQFF
TRBJ2-7,TRBD1,few,TRBV15,TGTGCCACCAGCCCCGGGACAGGGGGCCTCGAGCAGTACTTC,CATSPGTGGLEQYF
TRBJ2-5,-,few,TRBV2,TGTGCCAGCAGTGGAGGATGGGGAATCCAAGAGACCCAGTACTTC,CASSGGWGIQETQYF
TRBJ2-1,TRBD2,-,TRBV4-3,TGCGCCAGCAGCCAAGATTTAGCGGGGAGGAGTAATGAGCAGTTCTTC,CASSQDLAGRSNEQFF
TRBJ2-7,-,few,TRBV2,TGTGCCAGCAGTGTCATAACTAGCGAGCAGTACTTC,CASSVITSEQYF
TRBJ2-3,TRBD2,-,TRBV5-1,TGCGCCAGCAGCCCAGCGACTAGCCCCACAGATACGCAGTATTTT,CASSPATSPTDTQYF
TRBJ2-1,TRBD1,-,TRBV24-1,TGTGCCACCAAGACCCGGGACAGGGATAATGAGCAGTTCTTC,CATKTRDRDNEQFF
TRBJ2-7,-,-,TRBV12-3/TRBV12-4,TGTGCCAGCAGGGACAGCCGGTTGGCGAGGCAGTACTTC,CASRDSRLARQYF
TRBJ2-1,-,-,TRBV15,TGTGCCACCAGCGGACGACAGTACAATGAGCAGTTCTTC,CATSGRQYNEQFF
TRBJ2-1,-,-,TRBV6-6,TGTGCCAGCAGTTACCTCAGAGACAATGAGCAGTTCTTC,CASSYLRDNEQFF
TRBJ2-1,-,few,TRBV20-1,TGCAGTGCTCCCCCGGCGCGGAGAGGCTCCTACAATGAGCAGTTCTTC,CSAPPARRGSYNEQFF